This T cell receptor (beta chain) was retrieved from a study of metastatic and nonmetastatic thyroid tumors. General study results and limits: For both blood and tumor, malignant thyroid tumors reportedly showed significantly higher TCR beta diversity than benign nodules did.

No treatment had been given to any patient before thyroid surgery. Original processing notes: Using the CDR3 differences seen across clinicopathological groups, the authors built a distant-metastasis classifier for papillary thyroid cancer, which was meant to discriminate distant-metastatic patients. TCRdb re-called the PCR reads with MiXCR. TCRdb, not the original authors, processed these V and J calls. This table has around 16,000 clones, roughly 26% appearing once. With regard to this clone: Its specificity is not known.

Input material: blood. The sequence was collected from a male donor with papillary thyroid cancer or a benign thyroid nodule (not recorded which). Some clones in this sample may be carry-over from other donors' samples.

The CDR3 protein is CSATDRLNTEAFF. CDR3 in DNA: TGCAGTGCTACCGACAGGCTGAACACTGAAGCTTTCTTT. V and J are TRBV20-1 and TRBJ1-1; a possible D gene is TRBD1 (6 bases). Germline V gene lookup returns CDR1 DFQATT and CDR2 SNEGSKA (reference sequence). Between the trimmed V and J ends, which lost 4 bases and 0 bases, there was a span of 9 bases. This CDR3 comprises 13 residues.